These 9 T cell receptor beta chains were sequenced from one sample in a study of T-cell reconstitution after alpha-beta-depleted transplantation in children. As it was prepared, the TCRbeta library received unique molecular identifiers. Via MiXCR, TCRdb re-called the PCR reads, giving one row per CDR3 protein. The sample records a few hundred thousand distinct CDR3 sequences, around 17% being singletons. Sequencing used PBMCs from the stem cell graft donor, obtained from the stem cell graft. These receptors originate from a human donor who donated a stem cell graft to a child with acute lymphoblastic leukemia.

The sample holds a few counts of this clonotype. This sequence joins TRBV14 and TRBJ2-1; D possibly corresponds to TRBD2 (5 bases). Germline V gene lookup returns CDR1 SGHDN and CDR2 FVKESK. The CDR3 totals 16 residues. Trimming stripped 7 bases from V and 0 bases from J, with 16 bases between. Here the CDR3 reads CASIRVDSSSYNEQFF. The CDR3 bases are TGTGCCAGCATCCGGGTGGACTCGAGCTCCTACAATGAGCAGTTCTTC. Supplemented by reference TRBV14 and TRBJ2-1, the full variable domain reads EAGVTQFPSHSVIEKGQTVTLRCDPISGHDNLYWYRRVMGKEIKFLLHFVKESKQDESGMPNNRFLAERTGGTYSTLKVQPAELEDSGVYFCASIRVDSSSYNEQFFGPGTRLTVL.

This clonotype was counted a few times. In DNA, the CDR3 is TGTGCCAGCAGGAACAGGGCGGGTGAGCAGTTCTTC. Translated: CASRNRAGEQFF. The rearrangement uses TRBV11-3 and TRBJ2-1; D possibly corresponds to TRBD1 (6 bases). This CDR3 region has 12 residues. V was cut by 6 bases and J by 9 bases, with 12 bases left in between. The germline V gene has CDR1 SGHNT and CDR2 YENEEA.

A few counts support this clonotype. This rearrangement joins TRBV27 to TRBJ2-2; D is possibly TRBD2 (6 bases). This CDR3 comprises 14 residues. V was shortened by 10 bases and J by 0 bases, with 12 bases between the two germline ends. CDR1 and CDR2 (germline): MNHEY, SMNVEV (reference sequence). CDR3 coding DNA: TGTGCCACCGGGACTGGCTCGAACACCGGGGAGCTGTTTTTT. Translated, it gives CATGTGSNTGELFF.

V and J are TRBV30 and TRBJ2-1; D might be TRBD2 (6 bases). V lost 4 bases to trimming and J lost 8 bases, with 12 bases between them. This CDR3 spans 12 amino acids. The germline V gene encodes CDR1 GTSNPN and CDR2 SVGIG (reference sequence). CDR3 loop: CAWTSAGHEQFF. The CDR3 coding sequence is TGTGCCTGGACTAGCGCGGGCCATGAGCAGTTCTTC. The full variable domain, completed using reference TRBV30 and TRBJ2-1, is SQTIHQWPATLVQPVGSPLSLECTVEGTSNPNLYWYRQAAGRGLQLLFYSVGIGQISSEVPQNLSASRPQDRQFILSSKKLLLSDSGFYLCAWTSAGHEQFFGPGTRLTVL.

This clonotype was counted between two and nine times. The V and J genes are TRBV20-1 and TRBJ1-4; tentative D call: TRBD1 (5 bases). The V end was cut by 2 bases, the J end by 6 bases, with 10 bases between. The CDR3 extends over 13 amino acids. Germline assignment: CDR1 DFQATT and CDR2 SNEGSKA (reference sequence). CDR3 protein: CSARQGFDEKLFF. The DNA for the CDR3 is TGCAGTGCTAGACAGGGTTTTGATGAAAAACTGTTTTTT.

The CDR3 sequence is CASSPLRGPSSSYNEQFF. For the CDR3, the DNA is TGTGCCAGCAGCCCACTCCGCGGTCCTTCGAGCTCCTACAATGAGCAGTTCTTC. The chain has TRBV3-1 and TRBJ2-1, with D unresolved. This CDR3 region has 18 residues. The germline V and J ends were trimmed by 4 bases and 0 bases, with 19 bases remaining between them. The V gene's germline CDR1 is LGHDT and CDR2 YNNKEL (reference sequence).

This clonotype appeared a few times. As DNA, the CDR3 is TGTGCCAGCAGCTTTTCACCGGGGCAGAGTAACTATGGCTACACCTTC. It yields the protein CASSFSPGQSNYGYTF. V is TRBV7-9 and J is TRBJ1-2; possibly TRBD1 for D (5 bases). The V end was cut by 3 bases, the J end by 1 base, with 15 bases between. Germline loops: CDR1 SEHNR, CDR2 FQNEAQ (reference sequence). CDR3 length equals 16 residues.

The gene calls are TRBV5-1 and TRBJ1-3; TRBD1 matches 8 bases. The germline gives CDR1 SGHRS, CDR2 YFSETQ. This CDR3 has 15 residues. V lost 4 bases, J lost 0 bases, and 3 bases stayed unmatched. The DNA of the CDR3 is TGCGCCAGCAGCCCTCAGGGGGCCTCTGGAAACACCATATATTTT. Its translation is CASSPQGASGNTIYF.

In its sample, this clonotype was seen a few times. This chain joins TRBV7-9 and TRBJ2-1; a possible D gene is TRBD1 (5 bases). V was shortened by 4 bases and J by 9 bases, with 13 bases between the two germline ends. The CDR3 spans 13 residues. The germline gives CDR1 SEHNR, CDR2 FQNEAQ (reference sequence). CDR3 DNA sequence: TGTGCCAGCAGCTCCTTCAGACAGACTGAGCAGTTCTTC. Its protein is CASSSFRQTEQFF.